This entry is about one T cell receptor (beta chain). The source of the sample is a study of cytomegalovirus exposure and HLA in healthy donors. V was cut by 6 bases and J by 8 bases, with 17 bases left in between. This CDR3 is 14 amino acids long. The V gene's germline CDR1 is MDHEN and CDR2 SYDVKM. PCR involved 60 Vbeta and 13 Jbeta primers. Some clones are missing from TCRdb's copy, which holds only in-frame ones; the method was immunoSEQ multiplex PCR. The sample table includes 100,000 to 150,000 clones. The sequence came from a woman aged 40 to 50 in good health and CMV-seronegative. Sequencing used PBMCs. The rearrangement uses TRBV28 and TRBJ1-5; TRBD1 might be the D (5 bases). This CDR3 is CASREGLNWEPQHF. In DNA, the CDR3 is TGTGCCAGCAGGGAGGGACTCAACTGGGAGCCCCAGCATTTT. Full variable domain (rest looked up from reference TRBV28 and TRBJ1-5): DVKVTQSSRYLVKRTGEKVFLECVQDMDHENMFWYRQDPGLGLRLIYFSYDVKMKEKGDIPEGYSVSREKKERFSLILESASTNQTSMYLCASREGLNWEPQHFGDGTRLSIL.